This T cell receptor (beta chain) was documented in a study of T cell repertoires in cytomegalovirus infection. Study overall: Signatures in public TCR beta sequences pointed to both CMV infection and matching HLA type. Whole-study results and caveats: What dominated the ex vivo response were HLA-C-restricted CMV-specific TCR beta clonotypes.

TCRdb re-analysed the reads in MiXCR, keeping a single row per CDR3 protein. Of hundreds of thousands of distinct CDR3 sequences detected, approximately 46% appear once; the ten largest clones hold 43%. A word on this clonotype: No antigen is known for it.

V lost 8 bases and J 4 bases, leaving 26 bases between the germline ends. Germline CDR1 is MDHEN and CDR2 is SYDVKM. The CDR3 runs 17 residues. The material was cultured PBMCs, obtained from culture after CMV antigen stimulation. This receptor was identified in a human donor in good health (CMV status not recorded). Some clones in this sample may be carry-over from other donors' samples. The rearrangement uses TRBV28 and TRBJ1-2; D remains unclear. The CDR3 protein is CASFMWGLTPTSYGYTF. The CDR3 bases are TGTGCCAGCTTTATGTGGGGTTTGACCCCCACCTCCTATGGCTACACCTTC.